This T cell receptor beta chain was captured by sequencing in a study of blood T cells in healthy people across ages (dated by TCRdb to between 2015 and 2017). Turning to the overall study: In model experiments, template switching captured about one uniquely barcoded TCR beta cDNA molecule for every two T cells. Using the same blood draw, the study looked at two additional independent replicas of 1 million unique cDNA reads for two donors, one aged 18 to 30 and the other aged 80 or older. To avoid experimental bias, donors of different ages were distributed randomly across sequencing lanes. The study measured age-related changes in TCR beta repertoire diversity using deep sequencing normalized with unique cDNA molecular identifiers. The donors were split into four age groups: young (average 16 years), middle-aged (roughly 40), aged (approximately 59) and long-lived (approximately 80). Overall results and qualifications from the work: Observed TCR beta diversity per million T cells fell roughly linearly with age, and a significant reduction was already apparent by age around 44. Because profiling used bulk unsorted PBMCs, naive and antigen-experienced compartments could not be compared conclusively. The percentage of naive T cells measured by flow cytometry correlated strongly with observed TCR beta diversity. Because the CMV infection status of the donors was unknown, age-related changes in expanded clonotypes may potentially have been confounded. Total diversity estimates from one million sequenced T cells were considered lower bounds and underestimates. Compared with the aged group, more naive CD4+ T cells, fewer expanded clones and increased TCR diversity were shown by the long-lived group, suggesting age selection.

Counted from cysteine to phenylalanine, this CDR3 has 13 amino acids. Only the CDR3 DNA is retained, 39 bases long and in frame from the first base. The germline V gene (reference sequence) yields SEHNR for CDR1 and FQNEAQ for CDR2. V loses 4 bases, J loses 2 bases, and the germline ends lie 5 bases apart. In its sample, this clonotype was seen a few times. What this receptor recognizes is not known. No quality values exist for individual bases; no much larger clone is one base distant. The library was generated by 5' RACE. Sequencing took place on an Illumina HiSeq 2500. A second PCR of about 6 to 12 cycles was run with a J-beta primer mix and a sample-barcoded 5' primer. A unique molecular identifier was introduced onto each TCR beta cDNA molecule by a template-switch 5' adaptor carrying 12 random nucleotides. Each sample yielded at least 3 million CDR3-containing paired-end reads. First-strand cDNA was synthesized from all RNA with the Mint cDNA synthesis kit, primed by a TRBC-specific oligonucleotide. All cDNA was treated with uracil-DNA glycosylase and then went through a first 18-cycle PCR with the universal primers M1SS and BC2_uni_R. From the authors' description of their analysis: For normalization, 1 million high-quality reads, each with a distinct molecular identifier, were randomly selected from each sample. Instead of being binned into consensus sequences, reads that shared molecular identifiers were thrown out. MiTCR, run with a Q25 quality threshold and the strictest error-elimination algorithm, handled CDR3 identification, clonotype clustering and error correction. A nonparametric unseen species model with Euler transformation was used to estimate a lower bound on total TCR beta diversity. TCRdb's own reprocessing of the public reads used fastp at Q25 and MiXCR and kept productive beta chains. Records with the same CDR3 protein are collapsed into one entry carrying the most frequent genes and DNA. The V and J calls here are based on TCRdb, not the publication. The sample has over 600,000 distinct CDR3 sequences on record, roughly 41% of them singletons. 25% to 35% of the sample is held by the ten biggest clonotypes.

The approximately 39 donors, aged about 6 to 95 years, were systemically healthy Caucasian individuals from Russia. Each donor gave roughly 9 milliliters of peripheral blood, drawn into EDTA-treated Vacutainer tubes. PBMCs were isolated by Ficoll-Paque density-gradient centrifugation, with at least 6 million obtained per sample. Trizol reagent was used to extract total RNA from PBMCs, with at least 5.5 micrograms per sample. For every donor, flow cytometry on a PBMC aliquot measured the percentage of naive CD45RAhigh/CD27high T cells. The sample was blood. This receptor was obtained from a man older than 75 in good health. The V gene is TRBV7-9 and the J gene is TRBJ1-4, with the D gene not clear enough to name. The encoded CDR3 is CASSSFTNEKLFF. The DNA reads TGTGCCAGCAGCTCCTTCACTAATGAAAAACTGTTTTTT.